A few counts support the clone carrying this T cell receptor (beta chain). Its antigen remains unidentified. Given a far larger clone just one base away, this is likely a sequencing read error. The data were taken from a study of beta chain features in type 1 diabetes. Overall study findings and caveats: A pattern of fewer insertions and more deletions at VDJ junctions was seen in type 1 diabetes patients. Healthy donors had naive, central memory and Treg TCRB repertoires that appeared less similar than those seen among patients.

Of the isolated RNA, all was reverse transcribed, and so the sequenced material was expressed TCRB transcripts. Clones were read by immunoSEQ multiplex PCR, and TCRdb kept only the in-frame ones, dropping some. The sample includes some 200,000 clones, approximately 10% of them seen just once. The CDR3 length is 12 residues. Germline CDR1 and CDR2: SQVTM and ANQGSEA. J is TRBJ1-1 and V is TRBV29-1; maybe TRBD1 (5 bases). The receptor's source is a man aged 18 to 29 in good health. Sequences were obtained from central memory CD4+ T cells from blood. The CDR3 region has the DNA TGCAGCGGTGAAGGCTTCGGCAGGGAAGCTTTCTGG. This codes for CSGEGFGREAFW.